These 7 T cell receptor beta chains share one sample of origin, sequenced in a study of cytomegalovirus exposure and HLA in healthy donors. Use of 60 Vbeta and 13 Jbeta primers characterized the PCR. Sequenced by immunoSEQ multiplex PCR; TCRdb stores in-frame clones only, minus some. The sample records fewer than 300,000 clones, 80% being singletons. The sequencing input was PBMCs. All receptors derive from a girl aged 2-9 years in good health and CMV-seronegative.

This rearrangement joins TRBV7-3 to TRBJ1-1; no clear D gene. Germline V lookup: CDR1 SGHTA, CDR2 FQGTGA. This CDR3 spans 13 amino acids. The V and J ends lost 2 bases and 4 bases respectively, with 8 bases between them. The CDR3 region has the DNA TGTGCCAGCAGCTTATTGTGGAGCACTGAAGCTTTCTTT. Amino acid sequence: CASSLLWSTEAFF.

The chain has TRBV28 and TRBJ2-5; 7 bases are a match to TRBD2. The CDR3 covers 14 residues. Germline V gene data show CDR1 as MDHEN and CDR2 as SYDVKM. Trimming cost V 7 bases and J 4 bases; bases outside gene matches: 9. The DNA for the CDR3 is TGTGCCAGCACCCTATACGGGGGGTTAGAGACCCAGTACTTC. Translated, it gives CASTLYGGLETQYF.

This chain uses TRBV7-7 with TRBJ2-1, with TRBD2 identical over 7 bases. The CDR3 has 15 amino acids. Unmatched junction bases numbered 9, after V lost 1 base and J lost 9 bases. The germline V gene has CDR1 SSHAT and CDR2 FNYEAQ (reference sequence). The CDR3 nucleotides read TGTGCCAGCAGCTTAGAGGCGGGGGTAGGTGGTGAGCAGTTCTTC. It specifies CASSLEAGVGGEQFF.

This clone has just one count. The rearrangement joins TRBV14 to TRBJ1-2, with no clear D. The CDR3 spans 14 residues. V was trimmed by 2 bases and J by 7 bases, leaving 14 bases between them. CDR1 is SGHDN and CDR2 is FVKESK in the germline V gene. The CDR3 nucleotides read TGTGCCAGCAGCCAAAATTACGGGTTTTCTGGCTACACCTTC. Its protein is CASSQNYGFSGYTF.

The chain employs TRBV7-2 and TRBJ1-4; TRBD1 matches at 7 bases. The CDR3 has 15 amino acids. Germline V gene sequence: CDR1 SGHTA, CDR2 FQGNSA. V was pared by 4 bases and J by 6 bases, with 8 bases of the junction left unmatched. For the CDR3, the DNA is TGTGCCAGCAGCTCGAACAGGGGTCGGGATGAAAAACTGTTTTTT. This translates into CASSSNRGRDEKLFF.

The V and J genes are TRBV27 and TRBJ1-1, with 10 nucleotides matching TRBD1. Germline V gene lookup returns CDR1 MNHEY and CDR2 SMNVEV (reference sequence). This CDR3 region has 16 residues. The junction had 10 bases not matched to a gene; V was cut back by 5 bases and J by 4 bases. The DNA of the CDR3 is TGTGCCAGCAGTCCCATAGACAGGGGGCTCTTCACTGAAGCTTTCTTT. This codes for CASSPIDRGLFTEAFF.

The chain joins TRBV7-9 to TRBJ2-5; 7 nucleotides match TRBD2. V dropped 4 bases and J dropped 4; count of bases not matched to a gene: 9. Per germline, CDR1 SEHNR and CDR2 FQNEAQ (reference sequence). The CDR3 runs 15 residues. The CDR3 DNA reads as TGTGCCAGCAGCTCCGGGACTACTCCTGGAGAGACCCAGTACTTC. Translating gives CASSSGTTPGETQYF.